This T cell receptor beta chain was retrieved from a study of blood T cell repertoires in COVID-19. Sequencing was performed with immunoSEQ multiplex PCR; in TCRdb, only in-frame clones are kept and a portion is missing. The top ten clones hold 21% of a sample with fewer than 85,000 clones, roughly four fifths of them seen once. The CDR3 has 16 amino acids. Germline CDR1 is MGHRA and CDR2 is YSYEKL. Trimming pared 4 bases from V and 3 bases from J, leaving 18 bases between. The sequence was collected from a human donor in a cohort sampled during active COVID-19. The specimen was peripheral blood. The V call is TRBV4-1, the J call TRBJ1-2; D unclear. This CDR3 reads CASSRGRNPGYYGYTF. As DNA, the CDR3 is TGCGCCAGCAGCCGAGGGAGAAACCCGGGTTACTATGGCTACACCTTC.